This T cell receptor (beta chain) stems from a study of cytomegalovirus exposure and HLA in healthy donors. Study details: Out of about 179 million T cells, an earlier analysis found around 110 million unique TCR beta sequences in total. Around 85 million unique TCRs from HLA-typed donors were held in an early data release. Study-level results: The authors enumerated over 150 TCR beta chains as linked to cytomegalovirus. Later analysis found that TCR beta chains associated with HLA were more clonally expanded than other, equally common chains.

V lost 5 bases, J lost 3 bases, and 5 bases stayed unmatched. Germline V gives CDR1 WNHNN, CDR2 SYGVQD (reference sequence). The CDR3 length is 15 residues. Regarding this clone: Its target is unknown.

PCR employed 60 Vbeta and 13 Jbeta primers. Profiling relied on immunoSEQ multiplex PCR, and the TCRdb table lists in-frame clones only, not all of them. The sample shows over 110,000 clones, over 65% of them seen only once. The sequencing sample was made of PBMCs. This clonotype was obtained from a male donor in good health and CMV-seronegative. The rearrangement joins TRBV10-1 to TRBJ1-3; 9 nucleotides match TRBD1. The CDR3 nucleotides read TGCGCCAGCAGTTTTGGACAGGGGTATGGAAACACCATATATTTT. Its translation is CASSFGQGYGNTIYF.